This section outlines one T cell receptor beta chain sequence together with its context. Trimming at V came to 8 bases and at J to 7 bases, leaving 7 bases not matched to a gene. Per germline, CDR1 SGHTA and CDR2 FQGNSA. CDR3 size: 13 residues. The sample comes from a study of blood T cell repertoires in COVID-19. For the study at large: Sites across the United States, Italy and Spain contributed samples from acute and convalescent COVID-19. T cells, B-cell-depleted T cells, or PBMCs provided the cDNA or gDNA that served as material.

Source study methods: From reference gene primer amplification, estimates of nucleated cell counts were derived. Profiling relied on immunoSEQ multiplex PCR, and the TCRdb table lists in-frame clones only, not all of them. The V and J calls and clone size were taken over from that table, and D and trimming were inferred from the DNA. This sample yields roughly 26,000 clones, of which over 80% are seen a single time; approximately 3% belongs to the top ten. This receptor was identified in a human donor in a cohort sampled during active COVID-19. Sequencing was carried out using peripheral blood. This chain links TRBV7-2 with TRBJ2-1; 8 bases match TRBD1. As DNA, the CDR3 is TGTGCCAGCGGACAGGGCAGGGCTAATGAGCAGTTCTTC. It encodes CASGQGRANEQFF.